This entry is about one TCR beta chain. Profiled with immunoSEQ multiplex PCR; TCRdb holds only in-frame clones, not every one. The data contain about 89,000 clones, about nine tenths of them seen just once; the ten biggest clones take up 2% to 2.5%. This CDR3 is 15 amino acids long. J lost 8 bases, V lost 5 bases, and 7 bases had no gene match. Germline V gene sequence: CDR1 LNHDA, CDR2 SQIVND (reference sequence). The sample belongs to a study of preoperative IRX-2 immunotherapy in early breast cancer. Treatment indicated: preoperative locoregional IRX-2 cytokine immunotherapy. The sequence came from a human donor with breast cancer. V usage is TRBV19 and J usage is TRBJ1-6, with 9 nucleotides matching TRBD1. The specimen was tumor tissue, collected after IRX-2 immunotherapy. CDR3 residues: CASSPRTGVDSPLHF. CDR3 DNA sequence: TGTGCCAGTAGTCCAAGGACAGGGGTAGATTCACCCCTCCACTTT.